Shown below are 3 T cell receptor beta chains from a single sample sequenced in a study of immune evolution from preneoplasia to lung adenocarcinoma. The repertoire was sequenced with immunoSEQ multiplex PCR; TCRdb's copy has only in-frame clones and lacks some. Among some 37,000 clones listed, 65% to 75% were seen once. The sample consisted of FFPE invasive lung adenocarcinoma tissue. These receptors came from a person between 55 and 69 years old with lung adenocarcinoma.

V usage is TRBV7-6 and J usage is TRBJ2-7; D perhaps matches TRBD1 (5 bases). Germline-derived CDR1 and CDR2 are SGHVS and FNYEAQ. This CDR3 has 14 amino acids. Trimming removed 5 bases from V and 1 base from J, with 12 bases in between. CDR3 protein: CASSVRTGSYEQYF. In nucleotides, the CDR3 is TGTGCCAGCAGCGTCAGAACAGGATCCTACGAGCAGTACTTC.

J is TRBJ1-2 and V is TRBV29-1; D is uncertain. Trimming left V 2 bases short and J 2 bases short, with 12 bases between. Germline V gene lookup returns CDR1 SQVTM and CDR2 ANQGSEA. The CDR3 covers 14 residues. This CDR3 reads CSVEIAPFNYGYTF. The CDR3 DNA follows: TGCAGCGTTGAAATCGCCCCGTTCAACTATGGCTACACCTTC.

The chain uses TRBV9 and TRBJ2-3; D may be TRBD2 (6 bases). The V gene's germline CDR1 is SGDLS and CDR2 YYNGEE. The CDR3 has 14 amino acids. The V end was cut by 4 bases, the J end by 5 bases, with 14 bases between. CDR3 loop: CASSYLAGRDTQYF. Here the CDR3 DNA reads TGTGCCAGCAGCTACTTGGCGGGGAGAGATACGCAGTATTTT.